This T cell receptor (beta chain) was retrieved from a study of T cell repertoires in cytomegalovirus infection. On the study more broadly: From public TCR beta signatures came an indication of both CMV infection and matching HLA type. Study-wide findings and caveats: Carriers of CMV and the relevant HLA type were discriminated by public TCR beta frequency. The ex vivo response was dominated by HLA-C-restricted CMV-specific TCR beta clonotypes.

About this clonotype: Its antigen remains unidentified.

Each CDR3 protein is one row after TCRdb ran MiXCR on the reads. Among about 300,000 distinct CDR3 sequences, about 25% were seen once, and the ten largest hold more than 11%. Germline V lookup: CDR1 GTSNPN, CDR2 SVGIG (reference sequence). Between the trimmed V and J ends, which lost 0 bases and 5 bases, there was a span of 10 bases. This CDR3 spans 13 amino acids. The TCR comes from a human donor in good health (CMV status not recorded). Some clones in this sample may be carry-over from other donors' samples. Material: PBMCs. The chain carries TRBV30 and TRBJ1-2, with unresolved D. The CDR3 reads CAWSVTEIYGYTF. CDR3 nucleotide sequence: TGTGCCTGGAGTGTCACGGAAATATATGGCTACACCTTC.